The entry that follows covers one T cell receptor beta chain sequence. These data are taken from a study of cytomegalovirus exposure and HLA in healthy donors. PCR employed 60 Vbeta and 13 Jbeta primers. The assay was immunoSEQ multiplex PCR, and TCRdb's table has in-frame clones only and misses some. In the table there are 130,000 or so clones, roughly 79% of which are singletons. The origin of this receptor is a woman aged 35 to 49 in good health and CMV-seronegative. Sequencing input: PBMCs.

This chain's CDR3 is CASSALGDTTNEKLFF. The CDR3 coding sequence is TGTGCCAGCAGCGCCCTAGGGGACACAACTAATGAAAAACTGTTTTTT. The V call is TRBV9, the J call TRBJ1-4, with D possibly being TRBD1 (6 bases). Germline CDR1 SGDLS, CDR2 YYNGEE. With 3 bases removed from V and 0 bases from J, the gap between germline ends came to 12 bases. The CDR3 is 16 residues long.